This paragraph covers one TCR beta chain sequence. The CDR3 runs to 15 residues. Germline CDR1 and CDR2: SGDLS and YYNGEE. Trimming took 0 bases from V and 4 from J, leaving 13 bases between them. The record originates from a study of shared T cell receptors in the human thymus. The repertoire was sequenced with immunoSEQ multiplex PCR; TCRdb's copy has only in-frame clones and lacks some. The sample carries roughly 550,000 clones, about four fifths recorded once. The sample was also linked to a second study, of human thymus T cells. That report notes: Obtained as resections during corrective heart surgery, the thymus tissue was then studied.

Sequenced input: thymocytes. This chain uses TRBV9 with TRBJ1-1, with no clear D. The receptor comes from a boy less than two years old with a congenital heart defect. In nucleotides, the CDR3 is TGTGCCAGCAGCGTAGTTCTCGGGGTGGGCACTGAAGCTTTCTTT. Amino acid sequence: CASSVVLGVGTEAFF.